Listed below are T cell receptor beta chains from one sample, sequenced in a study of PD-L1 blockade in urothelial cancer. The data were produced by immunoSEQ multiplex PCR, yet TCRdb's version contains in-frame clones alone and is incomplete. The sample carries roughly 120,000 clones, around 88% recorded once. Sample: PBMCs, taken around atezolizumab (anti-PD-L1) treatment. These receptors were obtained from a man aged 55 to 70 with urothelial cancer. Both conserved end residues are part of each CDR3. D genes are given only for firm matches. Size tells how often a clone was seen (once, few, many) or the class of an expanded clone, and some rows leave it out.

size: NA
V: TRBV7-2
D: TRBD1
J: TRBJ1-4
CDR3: CASSLGTGQTNEKLFF
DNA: TGTGCCAGCAGCTTAGGGACAGGACAAACTAATGAAAAACTGTTTTTT

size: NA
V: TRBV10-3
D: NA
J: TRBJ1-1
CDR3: CAISGTADEAFF
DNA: TGTGCCATCAGTGGGACAGCAGATGAAGCTTTCTTT

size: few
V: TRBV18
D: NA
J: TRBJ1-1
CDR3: CASSPSGAKNTEAFF
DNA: TGTGCCAGCTCACCAAGCGGGGCAAAGAACACTGAAGCTTTCTTT

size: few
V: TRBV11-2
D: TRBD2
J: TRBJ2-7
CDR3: CASSLVAGGTYEQYF
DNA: TGTGCCAGCAGCTTAGTGGCGGGAGGGACCTACGAGCAGTACTTC

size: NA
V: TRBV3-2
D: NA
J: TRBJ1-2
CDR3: CASSLLTF
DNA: TGTGCCAGCAGTCTACTCACCTTC

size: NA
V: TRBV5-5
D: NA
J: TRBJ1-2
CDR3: CASSPEPGRTDYGYTF
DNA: TGTGCCAGCAGCCCGGAGCCAGGGCGCACCGACTATGGCTACACCTTC

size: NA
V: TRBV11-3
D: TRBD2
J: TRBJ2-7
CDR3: CASSTRGSGVQSAQYF
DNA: TGTGCCAGCAGCACCCGTGGTAGCGGGGTACAATCGGCGCAGTACTTC

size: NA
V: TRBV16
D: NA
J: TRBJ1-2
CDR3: CASSQTGGANYGYTF
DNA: TGTGCCAGCAGCCAAACGGGGGGAGCTAACTATGGCTACACCTTC

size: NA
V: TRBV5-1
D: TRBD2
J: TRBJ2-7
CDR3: CASSSTSGIRGEQYF
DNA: TGCGCCAGCAGCTCGACTAGCGGGATACGAGGGGAGCAGTACTTC

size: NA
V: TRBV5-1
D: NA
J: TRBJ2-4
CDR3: CASSLAEPLAKNIQYF
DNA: TGCGCCAGCAGCTTGGCCGAGCCGCTAGCCAAAAACATTCAGTACTTC

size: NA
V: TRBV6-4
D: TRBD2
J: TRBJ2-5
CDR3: CASRPPASGQETQYF
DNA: TGTGCCAGCAGGCCCCCGGCTAGCGGGCAAGAGACCCAGTACTTC

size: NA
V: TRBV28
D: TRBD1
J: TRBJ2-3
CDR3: CASSSGGRVADTQYF
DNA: TGTGCCAGCAGTTCAGGGGGACGGGTGGCAGATACGCAGTATTTT

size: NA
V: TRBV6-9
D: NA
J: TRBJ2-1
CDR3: CASSSDSTNEQFF
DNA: TGTGCCAGCAGTTCTGACTCGACCAATGAGCAGTTCTTC

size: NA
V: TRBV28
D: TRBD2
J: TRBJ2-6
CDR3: CASSFSGLAKAGANVLTF
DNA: TGTGCCAGCAGTTTCAGCGGACTAGCGAAAGCTGGGGCCAACGTCCTGACTTTC

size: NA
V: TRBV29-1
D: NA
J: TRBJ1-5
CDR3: CSVVEQHNQPQHF
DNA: TGCAGCGTTGTGGAACAGCACAATCAGCCCCAGCATTTT

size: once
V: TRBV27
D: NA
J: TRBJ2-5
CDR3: CASSFRGGIETQYF
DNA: TGTGCCAGCAGTTTTAGGGGCGGGATTGAGACCCAGTACTTC